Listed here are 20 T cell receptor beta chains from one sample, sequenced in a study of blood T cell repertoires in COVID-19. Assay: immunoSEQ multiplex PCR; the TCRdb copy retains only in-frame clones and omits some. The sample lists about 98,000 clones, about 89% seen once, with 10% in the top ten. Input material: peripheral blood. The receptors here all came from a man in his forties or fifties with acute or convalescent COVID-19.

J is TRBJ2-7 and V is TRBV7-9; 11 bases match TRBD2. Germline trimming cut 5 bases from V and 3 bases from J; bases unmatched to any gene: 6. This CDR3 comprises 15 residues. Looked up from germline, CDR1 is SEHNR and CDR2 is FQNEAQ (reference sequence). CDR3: CASSPTSGRNYEQYF. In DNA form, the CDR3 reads TGTGCCAGCAGCCCCACTAGCGGGAGAAACTACGAGCAGTACTTC.

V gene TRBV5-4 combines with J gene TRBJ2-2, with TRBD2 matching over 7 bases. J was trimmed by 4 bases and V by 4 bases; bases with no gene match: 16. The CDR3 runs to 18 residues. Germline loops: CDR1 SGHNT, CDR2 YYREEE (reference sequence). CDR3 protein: CASSTTSAAQWGTGELFF. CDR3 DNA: TGTGCCAGCAGCACCACTAGCGCTGCTCAGTGGGGCACCGGGGAGCTGTTTTTT.

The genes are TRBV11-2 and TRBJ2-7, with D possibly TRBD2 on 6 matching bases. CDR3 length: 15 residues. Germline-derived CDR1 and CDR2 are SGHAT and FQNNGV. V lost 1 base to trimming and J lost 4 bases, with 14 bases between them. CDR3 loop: CASSLGLSGLYEQYF. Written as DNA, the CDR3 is TGTGCCAGCAGCTTAGGGCTTAGCGGCTTATACGAGCAGTACTTC.

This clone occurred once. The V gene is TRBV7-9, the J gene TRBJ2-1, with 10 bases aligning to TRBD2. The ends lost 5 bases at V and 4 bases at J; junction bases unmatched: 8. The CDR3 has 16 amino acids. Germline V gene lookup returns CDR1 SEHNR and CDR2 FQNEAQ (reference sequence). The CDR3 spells CASSPEGLAAYNEQFF. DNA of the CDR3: TGTGCCAGCAGCCCCGAAGGACTAGCGGCGTACAATGAGCAGTTCTTC. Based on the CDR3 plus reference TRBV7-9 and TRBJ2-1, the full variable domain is DTGVSQNPRHKITKRGQNVTFRCDPISEHNRLYWYRQTLGQGPEFLTYFQNEAQLEKSRLLSDRFSAERPKGSFSTLEIQRTEQGDSAMYLCASSPEGLAAYNEQFFGPGTRLTVL.

CDR3 residues: CSVRPSGFYEQYF. The CDR3 DNA sequence: TGCAGCGTTAGGCCTAGCGGTTTCTACGAGCAGTACTTC. The rearrangement links TRBV29-1 to TRBJ2-7; 7 bases fit TRBD2. The CDR3 length is 13 residues. The J segment lost 3 bases and the V segment lost 5 bases, leaving 7 bases of the junction unmatched. The V gene's germline CDR1 is SQVTM and CDR2 ANQGSEA.

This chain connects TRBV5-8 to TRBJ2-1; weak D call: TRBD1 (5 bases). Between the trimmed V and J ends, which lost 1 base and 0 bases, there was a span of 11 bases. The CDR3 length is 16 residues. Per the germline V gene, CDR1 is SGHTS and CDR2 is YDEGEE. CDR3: CASSLTDSDSYNEQFF. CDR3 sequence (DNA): TGTGCCAGCAGCTTGACCGACAGTGACTCCTACAATGAGCAGTTCTTC.

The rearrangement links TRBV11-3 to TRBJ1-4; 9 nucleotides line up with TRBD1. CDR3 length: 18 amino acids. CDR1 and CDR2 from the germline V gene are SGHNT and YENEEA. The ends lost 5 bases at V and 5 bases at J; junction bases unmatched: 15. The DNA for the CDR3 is TGTGCCAGCAGCCCTCGATTAGTATCGACAGGGGGGAATGAAAAACTGTTTTTT. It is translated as CASSPRLVSTGGNEKLFF.

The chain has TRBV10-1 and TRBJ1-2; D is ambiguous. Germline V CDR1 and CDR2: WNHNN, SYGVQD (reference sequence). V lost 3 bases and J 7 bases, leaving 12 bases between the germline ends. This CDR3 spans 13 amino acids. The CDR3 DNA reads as TGCGCCAGCAGTGACATCGGTGCCTCTGGCTACACCTTC. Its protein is CASSDIGASGYTF.

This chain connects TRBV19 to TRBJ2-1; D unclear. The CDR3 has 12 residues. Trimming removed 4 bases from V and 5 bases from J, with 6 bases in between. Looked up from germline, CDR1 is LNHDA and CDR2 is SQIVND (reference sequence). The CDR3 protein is CASSTGHNEQFF. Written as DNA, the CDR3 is TGTGCCAGTAGTACAGGCCACAATGAGCAGTTCTTC.

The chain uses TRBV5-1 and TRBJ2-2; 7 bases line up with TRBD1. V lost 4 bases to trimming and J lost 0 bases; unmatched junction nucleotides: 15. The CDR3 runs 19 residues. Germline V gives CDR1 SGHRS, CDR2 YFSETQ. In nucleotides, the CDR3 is TGCGCCAGCAGCCTGACTCCGTTGGCACAGGGGACGAACACCGGGGAGCTGTTTTTT. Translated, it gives CASSLTPLAQGTNTGELFF.

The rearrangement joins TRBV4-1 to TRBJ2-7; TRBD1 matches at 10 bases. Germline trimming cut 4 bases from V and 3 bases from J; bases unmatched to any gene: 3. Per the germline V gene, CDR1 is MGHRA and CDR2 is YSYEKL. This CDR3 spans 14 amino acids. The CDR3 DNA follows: TGCGCCAGCAGCCGGGGACAGGGGAACTACGAGCAGTACTTC. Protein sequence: CASSRGQGNYEQYF.

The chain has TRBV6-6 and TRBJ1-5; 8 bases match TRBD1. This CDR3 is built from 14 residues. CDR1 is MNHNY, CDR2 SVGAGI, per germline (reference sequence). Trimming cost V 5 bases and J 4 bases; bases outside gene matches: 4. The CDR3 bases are TGTGCCAGCAGTCTCCGGGACAGGAATCAGCCCCAGCATTTT. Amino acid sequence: CASSLRDRNQPQHF.

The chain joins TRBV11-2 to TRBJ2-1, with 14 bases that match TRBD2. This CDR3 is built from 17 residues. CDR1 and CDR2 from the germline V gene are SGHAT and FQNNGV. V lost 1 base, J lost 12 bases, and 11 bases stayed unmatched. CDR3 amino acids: CASSLGPRLAGGLRQFF. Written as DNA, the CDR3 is TGTGCCAGCAGCTTAGGTCCGAGACTAGCGGGAGGGCTACGGCAGTTCTTC.

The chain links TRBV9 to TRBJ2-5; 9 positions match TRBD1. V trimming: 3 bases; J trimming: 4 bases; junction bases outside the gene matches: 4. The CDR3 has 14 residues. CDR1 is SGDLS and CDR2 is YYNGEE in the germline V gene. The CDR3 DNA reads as TGTGCCAGCAGCGAGGGGGGACAGGGAGAGACCCAGTACTTC. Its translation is CASSEGGQGETQYF.

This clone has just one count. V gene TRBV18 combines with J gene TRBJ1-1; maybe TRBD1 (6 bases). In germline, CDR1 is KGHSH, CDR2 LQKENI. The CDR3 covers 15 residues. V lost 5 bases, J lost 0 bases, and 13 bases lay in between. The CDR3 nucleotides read TGTGCCAGCTCATACCTCGGACAGATGAACACTGAAGCTTTCTTT. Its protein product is CASSYLGQMNTEAFF.

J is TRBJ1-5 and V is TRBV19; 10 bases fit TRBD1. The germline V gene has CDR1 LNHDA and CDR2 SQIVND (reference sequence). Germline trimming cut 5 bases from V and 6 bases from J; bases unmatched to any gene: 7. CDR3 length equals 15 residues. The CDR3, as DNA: TGTGCCAGTAGTCCCGAGACAGGGGGCATTCAGCCCCAGCATTTT. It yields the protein CASSPETGGIQPQHF.

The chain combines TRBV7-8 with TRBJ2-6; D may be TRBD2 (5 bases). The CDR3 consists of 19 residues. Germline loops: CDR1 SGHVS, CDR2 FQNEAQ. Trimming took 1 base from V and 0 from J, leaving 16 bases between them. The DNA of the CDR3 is TGTGCCAGCAGCTTAGGGGCAGTACTAGGCCTCTCTGGGGCCAACGTCCTGACTTTC. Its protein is CASSLGAVLGLSGANVLTF.

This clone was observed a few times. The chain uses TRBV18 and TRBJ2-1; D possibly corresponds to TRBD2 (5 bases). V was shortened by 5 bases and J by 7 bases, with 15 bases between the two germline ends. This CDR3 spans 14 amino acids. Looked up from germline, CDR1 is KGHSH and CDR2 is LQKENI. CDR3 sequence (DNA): TGTGCCAGCTCAAAGGACCAGACGGGGAATGAGCAGTTCTTC. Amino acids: CASSKDQTGNEQFF.

CDR3 region: CASSPIGQGGNQPQHF. The CDR3 coding sequence is TGTGCCAGCTCACCTATCGGACAGGGCGGCAATCAGCCCCAGCATTTT. This rearrangement joins TRBV18 to TRBJ1-5; 8 bases match TRBD1. CDR3 length: 16 amino acids. Unmatched junction bases numbered 6, after V lost 3 bases and J lost 2 bases. Germline V CDR1 and CDR2: KGHSH, LQKENI.

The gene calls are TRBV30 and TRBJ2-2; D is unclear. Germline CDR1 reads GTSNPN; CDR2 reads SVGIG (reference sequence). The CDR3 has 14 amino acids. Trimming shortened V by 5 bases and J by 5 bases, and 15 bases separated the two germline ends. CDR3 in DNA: TGTGCCTGGGCCCTGACTTCTATAACCGGGGAGCTGTTTTTT. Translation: CAWALTSITGELFF. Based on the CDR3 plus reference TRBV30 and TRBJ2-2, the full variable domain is SQTIHQWPATLVQPVGSPLSLECTVEGTSNPNLYWYRQAAGRGLQLLFYSVGIGQISSEVPQNLSASRPQDRQFILSSKKLLLSDSGFYLCAWALTSITGELFFGEGSRLTVL.